This passage covers 31 T cell receptor beta chains from one sample sequenced in a study of blood T cell repertoires in COVID-19. Produced via immunoSEQ multiplex PCR; TCRdb's table is partial and in-frame only. The table records 430,000 or so clones, roughly 88% of them present only once. Input material: PBMCs or T cells enriched from blood (not recorded which). The receptors stem from a woman aged 40 to 50 who had recovered from COVID-19.

The CDR3 reads CASSPTGGPGNTIYF. The CDR3, as DNA: TGTGCCAGCAGCCCCACCGGGGGGCCAGGAAACACCATATATTTT. This chain links TRBV5-4 with TRBJ1-3; D is possibly TRBD1 (6 bases). Germline V CDR1 and CDR2: SGHNT, YYREEE (reference sequence). Deletions cut 4 bases from V and 4 bases from J, with 15 bases between. The CDR3 consists of 15 residues.

The chain links TRBV7-8 to TRBJ2-3, with a weak D call TRBD2 (7 bases). CDR1 SGHVS and CDR2 FQNEAQ come from the germline V gene. The CDR3 is 16 amino acids. The ends were cut back, 4 bases at V and 1 base at J, with 15 bases in the middle. The CDR3 bases are TGTGCCAGCAGCTCTCAAGGGGGGGGCCGCACAGATACGCAGTATTTT. Protein sequence: CASSSQGGGRTDTQYF.

The CDR3 nucleotides read TGTGCCAGCAGGGTCCTGACAGGGGCCACTGAAGCTTTCTTT. Residues: CASRVLTGATEAFF. The genes are TRBV6-5 and TRBJ1-1; 8 bases align to TRBD1. The CDR3 has 14 residues. CDR1 and CDR2 (germline): MNHEY, SVGAGI. V lost 6 bases to trimming and J lost 4 bases; unmatched junction nucleotides: 7.

V and J are TRBV10-1 and TRBJ2-7; no firm D call. V was cut by 3 bases and J by 4 bases, with 13 bases left in between. Germline CDR1 WNHNN, CDR2 SYGVQD (reference sequence). CDR3 length equals 14 residues. The CDR3 DNA is TGCGCCAGCAGTGAAAGCCAGGCAGGTTACGAGCAGTACTTC. It codes for CASSESQAGYEQYF.

V is TRBV11-3 and J is TRBJ1-3, with no clear D. V lost 6 bases to trimming and J lost 0 bases, with 12 bases between them. CDR3 size: 15 residues. Germline-derived CDR1 and CDR2 are SGHNT and YENEEA. The CDR3, as DNA: TGTGCCAGCAGTATTGGCTCAAGCTCTGGAAACACCATATATTTT. Protein sequence: CASSIGSSSGNTIYF.

This rearrangement joins TRBV6-5 to TRBJ2-7, with 13 bases lining up with TRBD2. Germline V gene data show CDR1 as MNHEY and CDR2 as SVGAGI. V lost 8 bases, J lost 3 bases, and 7 bases stayed unmatched. The CDR3 has 15 amino acids. The CDR3 DNA reads as TGTGCCAGCGGACTAGCGGGAGATCGGGTCTACGAGCAGTACTTC. This encodes CASGLAGDRVYEQYF.

This clone showed up just once. The chain couples TRBV24-1 to TRBJ2-5; 8 positions agree with TRBD2. Per germline, CDR1 KGHDR and CDR2 SFDVKD. The CDR3 totals 15 residues. V gave up 5 bases and J gave up 4 bases; unmatched junction bases: 8. The CDR3 reads CATSGASGPGETQYF. The CDR3 bases are TGTGCCACCAGTGGGGCTAGCGGGCCGGGAGAGACCCAGTACTTC.

The rearrangement uses TRBV7-9 and TRBJ1-5; 7 nucleotides align to TRBD1. The CDR3 consists of 15 residues. Germline V CDR1 and CDR2: SEHNR, FQNEAQ (reference sequence). The V gene end was trimmed by 4 bases and the J gene end by 1 base; junction bases not matched to a gene: 4. Written as DNA, the CDR3 is TGTGCCAGCAGCTCCGGGACAGCAAGCAATCAGCCCCAGCATTTT. Its protein product is CASSSGTASNQPQHF.

The rearrangement joins TRBV18 to TRBJ1-1; 7 positions match TRBD1. The CDR3 spans 17 residues. Germline V gene sequence: CDR1 KGHSH, CDR2 LQKENI. With 1 base clipped from V and 0 bases from J, the junction kept 8 bases outside the gene matches. CDR3: CASSPRYGQVMNTEAFF. The CDR3 DNA is TGTGCCAGCTCACCACGGTATGGACAGGTTATGAACACTGAAGCTTTCTTT.

The chain employs TRBV6-2 or TRBV6-3 and TRBJ2-1; TRBD2 matches at 10 bases. Germline V gene lookup returns CDR1 MNHEY and CDR2 SVGEGT. Trimming took 4 bases from V and 8 from J; bases not matched to a gene: 11. CDR3 length equals 16 residues. As DNA, the CDR3 is TGTGCCAGCAGTTCGACTAGCGGGTATTCTACGTATGAGCAGTTCTTC. Protein: CASSSTSGYSTYEQFF.

The chain recombines TRBV5-6 with TRBJ1-1; D is uncertain. The V gene lost 4 bases and the J gene lost 10 bases, with 17 bases spanning the gap. From germline, CDR1 is SGHDT and CDR2 YYEEEE. There are 13 residues in the CDR3. CDR3 bases: TGTGCCAGCAGCCTTCGACTGAGGAGAGGAGCTTTCTTT. This encodes CASSLRLRRGAFF.

Only one count was recorded for this clone. The chain links TRBV7-2 to TRBJ1-4; D is undetermined. CDR1 and CDR2 from the germline V gene are SGHTA and FQGNSA. This CDR3 contains 12 residues. Between the trimmed V and J ends, which lost 5 bases and 8 bases, there was a span of 9 bases. The CDR3 spells CASSPNSEKLFF. CDR3 in DNA: TGTGCCAGCAGCCCAAATTCCGAAAAACTGTTTTTT.

The chain combines TRBV6-5 with TRBJ2-5; the match to TRBD2 covers 11 bases. The germline gives CDR1 MNHEY, CDR2 SVGAGI. V gave up 6 bases and J gave up 1 base; unmatched junction bases: 4. This CDR3 spans 15 amino acids. Here the CDR3 reads CASRVAGGPQETQYF. The CDR3 DNA reads TGTGCCAGCAGGGTAGCGGGAGGGCCCCAAGAGACCCAGTACTTC.

This clone showed up just a few times. The rearrangement links TRBV6-5 to TRBJ1-1, with 8 nucleotides matching TRBD1. Per the germline V gene, CDR1 is MNHEY and CDR2 is SVGAGI. The trim removed 5 bases at V and 4 bases at J, leaving 6 bases unmatched. The CDR3 spans 14 residues. The CDR3 nucleotides read TGTGCCAGCAGTACACACAGGGGGGTCACTGAAGCTTTCTTT. Translation: CASSTHRGVTEAFF.

J is TRBJ2-3 and V is TRBV19, with 10 bases aligning to TRBD1. This CDR3 region has 15 residues. The V gene end was trimmed by 5 bases and the J gene end by 10 bases; junction bases not matched to a gene: 12. The germline CDR1 and CDR2 sequences are LNHDA and SQIVND (reference sequence). CDR3 DNA: TGTGCCAGTAGTCGCCGGGACAGGGGCCATAGGGCGCAGTATTTT. Translating it yields CASSRRDRGHRAQYF.

The V call is TRBV5-6, the J call TRBJ2-7; D is ambiguous. CDR1 SGHDT and CDR2 YYEEEE come from the germline V gene. V was pared by 2 bases and J by 0 bases, with 9 bases between. This CDR3 is built from 14 residues. As DNA, the CDR3 is TGTGCCAGCAGCTTCGGCGGTCCCTCCTACGAGCAGTACTTC. Amino acids: CASSFGGPSYEQYF. The full variable domain, its missing parts supplied by reference TRBV5-6 and TRBJ2-7, is DAGVTQSPTHLIKTRGQQVTLRCSPKSGHDTVSWYQQALGQGPQFIFQYYEEEERQRGNFPDRFSGHQFPNYSSELNVNALLLGDSALYLCASSFGGPSYEQYFGPGTRLTVT.

This sequence joins TRBV4-3 and TRBJ2-3; no clear D. The CDR3 is 16 amino acids. V was trimmed by 0 bases and J by 5 bases, leaving 15 bases between them. Germline CDR1 is LGHNA and CDR2 is YSLEER. This CDR3 reads CASSQDLMQARDTQYF. CDR3 bases: TGCGCCAGCAGCCAAGATCTTATGCAGGCCCGAGATACGCAGTATTTT.

The genes are TRBV27 and TRBJ1-2; 9 bases fit TRBD1. This CDR3 contains 21 residues. Germline trimming cut 0 bases from V and 5 bases from J; bases unmatched to any gene: 22. The germline V gene encodes CDR1 MNHEY and CDR2 SMNVEV (reference sequence). Here the CDR3 reads CASSLSQGAALGARDSYGYTF. The CDR3 DNA is TGTGCCAGCAGTTTATCACAGGGGGCTGCTCTGGGGGCCCGTGACTCGTATGGCTACACCTTC.

This chain's CDR3 is CAIKAGGPREQYF. The CDR3 DNA sequence: TGTGCCATTAAAGCGGGAGGGCCTCGGGAGCAGTACTTC. This rearrangement joins TRBV6-6 to TRBJ2-7; 10 positions match TRBD2. The CDR3 runs to 13 residues. Unmatched junction bases numbered 10, after V lost 10 bases and J lost 7 bases. CDR1 and CDR2 from the germline V gene are MNHNY and SVGAGI (reference sequence).

CDR3 sequence: CASSPTETIQYF. In nucleotides, the CDR3 is TGTGCCAGCAGCCCGACAGAAACCATTCAGTACTTC. This sequence joins TRBV7-9 and TRBJ2-4; possibly TRBD1 for D (5 bases). Looked up from germline, CDR1 is SEHNR and CDR2 is FQNEAQ (reference sequence). Trimming pared 5 bases from V and 9 bases from J, leaving 11 bases between. CDR3 length equals 12 residues. The complete variable domain, with remaining parts taken from reference TRBV7-9 and TRBJ2-4, reads DTGVSQNPRHKITKRGQNVTFRCDPISEHNRLYWYRQTLGQGPEFLTYFQNEAQLEKSRLLSDRFSAERPKGSFSTLEIQRTEQGDSAMYLCASSPTETIQYFGAGTRLSVL.

This chain links TRBV5-4 with TRBJ2-1; D possibly corresponds to TRBD2 (6 bases). This CDR3 spans 16 amino acids. Germline V CDR1 and CDR2: SGHNT, YYREEE (reference sequence). V was trimmed by 3 bases and J by 4 bases, leaving 17 bases between them. The CDR3 sequence is CASSYRSGTSYNEQFF. The CDR3 DNA reads TGTGCCAGCAGCTACCGGTCCGGGACTTCTTACAATGAGCAGTTCTTC.

This clone showed up just once. V is TRBV7-2 and J is TRBJ2-3; D unclear. This CDR3 has 14 residues. V was cut by 2 bases and J by 3 bases, with 9 bases left in between. Per the germline V gene, CDR1 is SGHTA and CDR2 is FQGNSA. The CDR3 reads CASSLYPSTDTQYF. The CDR3 bases are TGTGCCAGCAGCTTATACCCTAGTACAGATACGCAGTATTTT.

V gene TRBV7-2 combines with J gene TRBJ1-5, with D tentatively TRBD1 (5 bases). V lost 1 base, J lost 1 base, and 14 bases lay in between. Germline V gene lookup returns CDR1 SGHTA and CDR2 FQGNSA. CDR3 size: 17 residues. CDR3 amino acids: CASSLVGGRMSNQPQHF. For the CDR3, the DNA is TGTGCCAGCAGCTTAGTGGGGGGAAGGATGAGCAATCAGCCCCAGCATTTT.

This clone has more than one count but fewer than ten. CDR3 protein: CASSYAEGNSPLHF. CDR3 in DNA: TGTGCCAGCAGTTACGCAGAGGGTAATTCACCCCTCCACTTT. This chain connects TRBV6-6 to TRBJ1-6; D not resolved. Germline lookup yields CDR1 MNHNY and CDR2 SVGAGI (reference sequence). This CDR3 comprises 14 residues. V was cut by 2 bases and J by 6 bases, with 8 bases left in between.

This clone turned up a few times. The chain carries TRBV30 and TRBJ1-3, with 8 bases identical to TRBD1. CDR1 and CDR2 from the germline V gene are GTSNPN and SVGIG (reference sequence). V shed 8 bases and J 0 bases; nucleotides not matched to a gene: 3. The CDR3 runs 13 residues. The CDR3 DNA is TGTGCCAGGGGACAGGCCTCTGGAAACACCATATATTTT. This gives the protein CARGQASGNTIYF.

This chain uses TRBV5-4 with TRBJ2-3; 8 nucleotides agree with TRBD2. Germline CDR1 SGHNT, CDR2 YYREEE (reference sequence). This CDR3 is 15 amino acids long. Losses at the gene ends were 2 bases for V and 0 bases for J; bases not matched to a gene: 2. The CDR3 nucleotides are TGTGCCAGCAGCTTCCGCGGGAGGAGCACAGATACGCAGTATTTT. Translation: CASSFRGRSTDTQYF.

The rearrangement joins TRBV19 to TRBJ2-7; 7 nucleotides agree with TRBD1. V shed 5 bases and J 3 bases; nucleotides not matched to a gene: 10. Germline V gene data show CDR1 as LNHDA and CDR2 as SQIVND (reference sequence). The CDR3 extends over 15 amino acids. Here the CDR3 DNA reads TGTGCCAGTAGTCCTTTACTGACAGGGCTCTACGAGCAGTACTTC. As protein: CASSPLLTGLYEQYF.

This chain uses TRBV29-1 with TRBJ2-3; TRBD1 aligns across 8 bases. CDR1 SQVTM and CDR2 ANQGSEA come from the germline V gene. Trimming cost V 4 bases and J 3 bases; bases outside gene matches: 3. The CDR3 is 13 residues long. CDR3 in amino acids: CSVGQGQTDTQYF. The CDR3 DNA reads TGCAGCGTTGGACAGGGGCAAACAGATACGCAGTATTTT.

This chain links TRBV25-1 with TRBJ2-2; D might be TRBD1 (6 bases). Germline V gene lookup returns CDR1 MGHDK and CDR2 SYGVNS. This CDR3 is 15 amino acids long. V was cut by 5 bases and J by 3 bases, with 13 bases left in between. CDR3 sequence reads: CASSPTGLYTGELFF. In DNA form, the CDR3 reads TGTGCCAGCAGTCCAACAGGGTTATACACCGGGGAGCTGTTTTTT. The whole variable domain, remainder taken from reference TRBV25-1 and TRBJ2-2, is EADIYQTPRYLVIGTGKKITLECSQTMGHDKMYWYQQDPGMELHLIHYSYGVNSTEKGDLSSESTVSRIRTEHFPLTLESARPSHTSQYLCASSPTGLYTGELFFGEGSRLTVL.

The chain links TRBV3-1 (or the pseudogene TRBV3-2) to TRBJ2-1; 13 bases are a match to TRBD2. This CDR3 contains 15 residues. CDR1 is LGHDT and CDR2 is YNNKEL in the germline V gene (reference sequence). V was pared by 8 bases and J by 4 bases, with 5 bases of the junction left unmatched. CDR3 sequence: CASRTSGSTYNEQFF. CDR3 coding DNA: TGTGCCAGCCGGACTAGCGGGAGCACATACAATGAGCAGTTCTTC.

This clone was seen once. The chain joins TRBV6-5 to TRBJ2-5, with D maybe TRBD1 (6 bases). Germline CDR1 and CDR2: MNHEY and SVGAGI. V shed 6 bases and J shed 3 bases, with 11 bases lying between them. CDR3 length equals 13 residues. CDR3 sequence (DNA): TGTGCCAGCAGGGCGGACAGAGAAGAGACCCAGTACTTC. It translates to CASRADREETQYF.